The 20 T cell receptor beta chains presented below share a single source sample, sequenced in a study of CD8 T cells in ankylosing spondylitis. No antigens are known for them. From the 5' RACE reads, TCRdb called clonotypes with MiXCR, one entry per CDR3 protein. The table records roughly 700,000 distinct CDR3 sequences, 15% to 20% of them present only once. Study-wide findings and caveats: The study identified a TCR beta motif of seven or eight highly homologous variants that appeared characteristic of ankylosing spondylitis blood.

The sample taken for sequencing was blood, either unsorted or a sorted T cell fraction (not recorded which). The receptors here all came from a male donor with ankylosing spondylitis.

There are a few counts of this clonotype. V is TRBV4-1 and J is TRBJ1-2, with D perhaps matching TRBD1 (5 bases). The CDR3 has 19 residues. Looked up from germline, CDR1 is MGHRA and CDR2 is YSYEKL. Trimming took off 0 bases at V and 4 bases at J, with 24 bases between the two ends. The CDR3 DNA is TGCGCCAGCAGCCAAGATGGGGGGACCGCTGACCACGGACGCTATGGCTACACCTTC. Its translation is CASSQDGGTADHGRYGYTF.

The CDR3: CASSLTQNYNEQFF. As DNA, the CDR3 is TGTGCCAGCAGTTTAACGCAGAACTACAATGAGCAGTTCTTC. The V and J genes are TRBV27 and TRBJ2-1; D remains ambiguous. The ends were cut back, 2 bases at V and 3 bases at J, with 8 bases in the middle. Per germline, CDR1 MNHEY and CDR2 SMNVEV (reference sequence). CDR3 size: 14 residues.

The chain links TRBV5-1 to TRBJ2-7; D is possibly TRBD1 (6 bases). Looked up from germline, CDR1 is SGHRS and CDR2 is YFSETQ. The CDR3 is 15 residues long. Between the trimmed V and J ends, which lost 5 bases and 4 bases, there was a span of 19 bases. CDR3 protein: CASSSTGMGQYEQYF. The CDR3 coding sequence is TGCGCCAGCAGTTCAACAGGGATGGGCCAATACGAGCAGTACTTC.

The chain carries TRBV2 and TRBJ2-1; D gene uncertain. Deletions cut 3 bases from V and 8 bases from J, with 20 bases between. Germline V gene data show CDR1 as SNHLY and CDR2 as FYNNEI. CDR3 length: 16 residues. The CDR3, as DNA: TGTGCCAGCAGTGACCCTATCCGAAGTAATCGGGATGAGCAGTTCTTC. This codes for CASSDPIRSNRDEQFF. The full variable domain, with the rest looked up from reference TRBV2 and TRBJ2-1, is EPEVTQTPSHQVTQMGQEVILRCVPISNHLYFYWYRQILGQKVEFLVSFYNNEISEKSEIFDDQFSVERPDGSNFTLKIRSTKLEDSAMYFCASSDPIRSNRDEQFFGPGTRLTVL.

This chain's CDR3 is CASHGPHLDTQYF. The CDR3 coding sequence is TGTGCCAGCCACGGGCCCCACTTGGATACGCAGTATTTT. The chain is built from TRBV2 and TRBJ2-3; no definite D call. Germline lookup yields CDR1 SNHLY and CDR2 FYNNEI. Trimming stripped 8 bases from V and 6 bases from J, with 15 bases between. The CDR3 length is 13 residues.

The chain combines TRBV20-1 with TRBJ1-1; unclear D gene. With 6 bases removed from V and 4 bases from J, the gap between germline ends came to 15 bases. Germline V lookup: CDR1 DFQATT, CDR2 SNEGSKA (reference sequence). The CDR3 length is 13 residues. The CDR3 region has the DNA TGCAGTGCCGGAGGGTATCAAAGCACTGAAGCTTTCTTT. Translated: CSAGGYQSTEAFF.

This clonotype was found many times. The CDR3 nucleotides read TGTGCCAGCAGCCAAGTGGGGGGGGACTACAATGAGCAGTTCTTC. Residues: CASSQVGGDYNEQFF. The chain carries TRBV3-1 and TRBJ2-1, with 7 bases fitting TRBD2. V was clipped by 1 base and J by 3 bases; unmatched bases: 3. Per germline, CDR1 LGHDT and CDR2 YNNKEL (reference sequence). The CDR3 is 15 residues long.

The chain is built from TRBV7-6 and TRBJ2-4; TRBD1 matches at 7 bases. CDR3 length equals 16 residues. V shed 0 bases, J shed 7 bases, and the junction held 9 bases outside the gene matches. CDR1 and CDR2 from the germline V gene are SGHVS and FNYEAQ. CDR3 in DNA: TGTGCCAGCAGCTTAGCCCCGGGACAGCCTAGGAACATTCAGTACTTC. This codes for CASSLAPGQPRNIQYF.

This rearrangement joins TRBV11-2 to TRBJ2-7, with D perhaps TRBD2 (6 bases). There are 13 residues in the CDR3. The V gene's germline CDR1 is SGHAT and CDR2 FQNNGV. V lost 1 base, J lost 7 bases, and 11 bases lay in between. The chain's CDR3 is CASSLVPGREQYF. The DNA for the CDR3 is TGTGCCAGCAGCTTAGTGCCGGGGAGGGAGCAGTACTTC.

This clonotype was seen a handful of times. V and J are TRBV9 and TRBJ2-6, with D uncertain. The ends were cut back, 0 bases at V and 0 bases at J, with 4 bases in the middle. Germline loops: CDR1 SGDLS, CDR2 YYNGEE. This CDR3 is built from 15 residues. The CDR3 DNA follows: TGTGCCAGCAGCGTAGGTCACTCTGGGGCCAACGTCCTGACTTTC. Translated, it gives CASSVGHSGANVLTF.

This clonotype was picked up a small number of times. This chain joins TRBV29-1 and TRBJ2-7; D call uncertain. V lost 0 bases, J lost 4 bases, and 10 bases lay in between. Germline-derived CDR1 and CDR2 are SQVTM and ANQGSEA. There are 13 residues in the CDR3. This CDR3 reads CSVEEGPGYEQYF. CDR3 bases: TGCAGCGTTGAAGAGGGTCCAGGTTACGAGCAGTACTTC.

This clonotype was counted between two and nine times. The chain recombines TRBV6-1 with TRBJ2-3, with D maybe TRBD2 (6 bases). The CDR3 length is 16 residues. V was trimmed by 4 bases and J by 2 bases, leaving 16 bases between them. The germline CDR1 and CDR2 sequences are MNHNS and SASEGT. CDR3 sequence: CASSGGASDNTDTQYF. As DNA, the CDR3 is TGTGCCAGCAGTGGGGGCGCTAGCGACAACACAGATACGCAGTATTTT.

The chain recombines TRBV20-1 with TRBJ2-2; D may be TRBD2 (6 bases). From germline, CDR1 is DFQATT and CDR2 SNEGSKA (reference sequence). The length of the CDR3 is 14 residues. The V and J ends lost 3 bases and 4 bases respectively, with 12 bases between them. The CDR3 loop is CSARMRGVTGELFF. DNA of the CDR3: TGCAGTGCTAGGATGCGGGGTGTCACCGGGGAGCTGTTTTTT.

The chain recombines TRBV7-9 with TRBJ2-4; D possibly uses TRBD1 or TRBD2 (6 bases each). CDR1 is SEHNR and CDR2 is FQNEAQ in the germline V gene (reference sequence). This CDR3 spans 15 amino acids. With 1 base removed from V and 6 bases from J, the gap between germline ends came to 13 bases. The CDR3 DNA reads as TGTGCCAGCAGCTTAGTTGACGGGGGCCGAAACATTCAGTACTTC. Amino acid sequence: CASSLVDGGRNIQYF.

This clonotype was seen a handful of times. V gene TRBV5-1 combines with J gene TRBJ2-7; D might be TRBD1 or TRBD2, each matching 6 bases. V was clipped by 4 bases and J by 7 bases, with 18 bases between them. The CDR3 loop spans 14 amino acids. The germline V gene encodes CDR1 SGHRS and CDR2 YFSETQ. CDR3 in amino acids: CASSPRGPSLEQYF. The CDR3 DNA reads TGCGCCAGCAGCCCTCGGGGGCCATCACTGGAGCAGTACTTC.

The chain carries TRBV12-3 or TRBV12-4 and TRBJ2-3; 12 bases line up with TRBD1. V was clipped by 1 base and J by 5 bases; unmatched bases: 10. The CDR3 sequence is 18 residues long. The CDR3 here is CASSLVGTGTGGRDTQYF. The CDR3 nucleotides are TGTGCCAGCAGTTTAGTCGGGACCGGGACAGGGGGCAGAGATACGCAGTATTTT.

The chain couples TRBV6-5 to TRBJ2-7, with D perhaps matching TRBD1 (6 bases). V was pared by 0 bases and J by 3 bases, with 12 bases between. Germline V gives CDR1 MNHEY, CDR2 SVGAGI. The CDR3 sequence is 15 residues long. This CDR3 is CASSYSKTGYYEQYF. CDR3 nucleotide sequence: TGTGCCAGCAGTTACTCGAAGACAGGCTACTACGAGCAGTACTTC.

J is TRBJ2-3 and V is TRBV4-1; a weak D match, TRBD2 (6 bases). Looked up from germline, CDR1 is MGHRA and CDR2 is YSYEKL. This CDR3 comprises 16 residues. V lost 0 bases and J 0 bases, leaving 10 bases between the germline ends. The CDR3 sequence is CASSQDFRGSTDTQYF. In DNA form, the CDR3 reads TGCGCCAGCAGCCAAGATTTTCGGGGGAGCACAGATACGCAGTATTTT.

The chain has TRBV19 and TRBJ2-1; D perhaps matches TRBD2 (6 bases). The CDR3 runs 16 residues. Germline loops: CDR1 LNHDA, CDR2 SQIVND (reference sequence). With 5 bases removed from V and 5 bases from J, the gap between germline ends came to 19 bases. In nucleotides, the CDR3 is TGTGCCAGTAGTGCGCTTGGGACGGGAGAGGACAATGAGCAGTTCTTC. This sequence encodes CASSALGTGEDNEQFF.

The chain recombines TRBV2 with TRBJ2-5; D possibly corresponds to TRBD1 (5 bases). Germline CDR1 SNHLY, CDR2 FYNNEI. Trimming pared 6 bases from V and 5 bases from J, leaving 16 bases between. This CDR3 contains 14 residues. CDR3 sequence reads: CASSEDNVSETQYF. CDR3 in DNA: TGTGCCAGCAGCGAGGACAATGTGAGCGAGACCCAGTACTTC.